The present TCR beta chain was sequenced within a study of human T cells and chemical hapten exposure. This clonotype was seen only a few times. Time point specified: patch test 3, about 24 weeks after DPC sensitization. Treatment denoted: therapeutic diphenylcyclopropenone sensitization with weekly scalp DPC. Trimming cost V 4 bases and J 5 bases; bases outside gene matches: 2. CDR3 length: 15 residues. Looked up from germline, CDR1 is LGHNA and CDR2 is YNFKEQ. In TCRdb, the RACE reads were re-called with MiXCR into one record per CDR3 protein. Of some 71,000 distinct CDR3 sequences in the sample, 8.5% to 14% are singletons; the top ten hold roughly 1.5%.

The rearrangement joins TRBV4-2 to TRBJ2-1; 13 bases align to TRBD2. Sample: whole blood, taken in connection with sensitization to the hapten diphenylcyclopropenone (DPC). The receptor comes from a woman in her forties or fifties with alopecia areata. Some clones in this sample may be carry-over from other donors' samples. CDR3 bases: TGTGCCAGCAGCCGCGGACTAGCGGGGGACAATGAGCAGTTCTTC. It translates to CASSRGLAGDNEQFF.